This TCR beta chain appears in the sequencing data of a study of a mutant IDH1 vaccine in newly diagnosed glioma. Overall study: Vaccines were first given 4-6 weeks after radiotherapy alone, or with temozolomide cycles. Treated patients were approximately 62% male, about 38% female, mean age roughly 40 years. Beforehand, treatment had been radiotherapy, temozolomide, or both; the majority received both.

The time point denotes: week 11, during vaccination. In every dose of vaccine, 300 ug of mutant IDH1 20-mer peptide was given alongside topical imiquimod. Tumors from donors were new WHO grade 3 or 4 IDH1-mutant astrocytomas with ATRX loss. This CDR3 spans 15 amino acids. Between the trimmed V and J ends, which lost 3 bases and 9 bases, there was a span of 18 bases. The germline CDR1 and CDR2 sequences are GTSNPN and SVGIG (reference sequence). Libraries were prepared by immunoSEQ multiplex PCR; TCRdb keeps only in-frame clonotypes and omits some of them. The sample includes fewer than 75,000 clones, about 88% of them seen just once. A word on this clone: Its matching antigen is unknown.

The receptor was derived from a woman in her fifties or sixties with glioma. Here the sequenced sample was PBMCs, taken from a glioma patient whose treatment included an IDH1 peptide vaccine. The chain is built from TRBV30 and TRBJ1-6; D call uncertain. The CDR3 sequence is CAWSGGSLVGSPLHF. CDR3 in DNA: TGTGCCTGGAGCGGTGGGAGCTTGGTGGGTTCACCCCTCCACTTT.